This TCR beta chain was captured in a study of blood T cell repertoires in COVID-19. In the original analysis: Reference gene primer amplification gave nucleated cell count estimates. Repertoires were generated with immunoSEQ multiplex PCR, while TCRdb's copy carries only in-frame clones and drops some. The V and J calls and clone size are taken from that table; D and trimming were inferred from the DNA. The sample contains 200,000 to 300,000 clones, roughly 90% of which appear only once. V lost 7 bases and J 1 base, leaving 19 bases between the germline ends. The CDR3 has 16 residues. CDR1 is MNHNY and CDR2 is SVGAGI in the germline V gene (reference sequence).

Sequenced material: PBMCs or T cells enriched from blood (not recorded which). V usage is TRBV6-6 and J usage is TRBJ2-5; D perhaps matches TRBD2 (6 bases). The source is a man between 35 and 55 years old who had recovered from COVID-19. The CDR3 region has the DNA TGTGCCAGCAATCCGGGGCGCGGAGGGGTCCAAGAGACCCAGTACTTC. Translating it yields CASNPGRGGVQETQYF.